Here is one T cell receptor (beta chain) with its context. Germline CDR1 is SQVTM and CDR2 is ANQGSEA. Trimming pared 7 bases from V and 5 bases from J, leaving 15 bases between. The CDR3 loop spans 13 amino acids. This entry comes from a study of blood T cell repertoires in COVID-19. Study-wide background: Specimens from acute and convalescent COVID-19 originated in the United States, Italy and Spain. Sample material is recorded as cDNA or gDNA derived from T cells, B-cell-depleted T cells, or PBMCs.

Original processing methods: Scientists estimated how many nucleated cells there were by amplifying reference gene primers. Sequencing was performed with immunoSEQ multiplex PCR; in TCRdb, only in-frame clones are kept and a portion is missing. V and J calls plus clone size are reproduced from that table; the DNA served to infer D and trimming. This table holds under 150,000 clones, less than 85% found once. The sample taken for sequencing was peripheral blood. V usage is TRBV29-1 and J usage is TRBJ2-4, with D possibly being TRBD1 (5 bases). The TCR was taken from a woman of 80 years or more in a cohort sampled during active or convalescent COVID-19. The CDR3 here is CSGGTGFQNIQYF. CDR3 nucleotides: TGCAGCGGGGGAACAGGCTTCCAAAACATTCAGTACTTC.